This T cell receptor beta chain is drawn from a study of T cell repertoires in cytomegalovirus infection. The CDR3 runs 14 residues. V gave up 5 bases and J gave up 3 bases; unmatched junction bases: 5. Study findings and constraints: Dominating the ex vivo response were TCR beta clonotypes that were CMV-specific and HLA-C-restricted.

TCRdb used MiXCR to reprocess the reads, holding one entry per CDR3 protein. This table holds approximately 770,000 distinct CDR3 sequences, approximately 32% found once. In this sample, this clonotype turned up many times. Its antigen is not identified. The sample here was cultured CD8+ T cells from PBMCs, taken from culture after CMV antigen stimulation. This chain uses TRBV12-3 or TRBV12-4 with TRBJ2-7, with TRBD1 identical over 9 bases. This TCR derives from a human donor in good health (CMV status not recorded). Some clones in this sample may be carry-over from other donors' samples. CDR3 residues: CASSLGTGFYEQYF. Here the CDR3 DNA reads TGTGCCAGCAGTCTCGGGACAGGGTTCTACGAGCAGTACTTC.